These T cell receptor beta chains were read from a single sample in a study of blood T cell repertoires in COVID-19. Only in-frame clones appear in the TCRdb table, and some are missing; sequencing was by immunoSEQ multiplex PCR. The top ten clones hold roughly 29% of a sample with 85,000 to 130,000 clones, approximately 88% of them seen once. The material sequenced was peripheral blood. All receptors come from a man aged 55 to 70 with acute or convalescent COVID-19. CDR3s include the opening cysteine and the closing phenylalanine or tryptophan. D genes are given only for firm matches. For some rows the clone size is stated as once, few or many, or as a class when expanded; others skip it.

D	size	length	V	J	CDR3	DNA
TRBD1	NA	13	TRBV12-3/TRBV12-4	TRBJ2-1	CASSLQGINEQFF	TGTGCCAGCAGCCTACAGGGGATCAATGAGCAGTTCTTC
NA	few	15	TRBV18	TRBJ1-1	CASSPGTWGGTEAFF	TGTGCCAGCTCACCTGGGACGTGGGGGGGCACTGAAGCTTTCTTT
TRBD1	NA	17	TRBV13	TRBJ1-4	CASSSYTGGQTNEKLFF	TGTGCCAGCAGCTCTTACACAGGGGGCCAAACTAATGAAAAACTGTTTTTT
TRBD1	NA	14	TRBV15	TRBJ1-1	CATSRDRQGTEAFF	TGTGCCACCAGCAGAGATCGACAGGGGACTGAAGCTTTCTTT
NA	NA	14	TRBV6-5	TRBJ2-2	CASSRDLYTGELFF	TGTGCCAGCAGTAGGGACTTATACACCGGGGAGCTGTTTTTT
TRBD1	NA	12	TRBV2	TRBJ2-7	CASSPGTGSQYF	TGTGCCAGCAGTCCCGGGACAGGATCGCAGTACTTC
NA	NA	13	TRBV28	TRBJ1-1	CASSFMAASEAFF	TGTGCCAGCAGTTTTATGGCCGCATCCGAAGCTTTCTTT
NA	NA	11	TRBV6-5	TRBJ1-1	CASTGGVGAFF	TGTGCCAGCACGGGGGGCGTAGGAGCTTTCTTT
NA	NA	14	TRBV5-6	TRBJ1-2	CASSFRVSYYGYTF	TGTGCCAGCAGCTTTCGGGTGAGCTACTATGGCTACACCTTC
NA	NA	13	TRBV2	TRBJ1-1	CASRIDRNTEAFF	TGTGCCAGCAGGATTGACAGGAACACTGAAGCTTTCTTT
TRBD1	NA	15	TRBV5-4	TRBJ1-4	CASSPQTGSNEKLFF	TGTGCCAGCAGCCCTCAGACAGGGTCTAATGAAAAACTGTTTTTT
TRBD2	NA	15	TRBV3-1/TRBV3-2	TRBJ2-1	CASSQGLAGYNEQFF	TGTGCCAGCAGCCAAGGACTAGCGGGATACAATGAGCAGTTCTTC
TRBD2	NA	16	TRBV10-1	TRBJ2-7	CASSESGLPISYEQYF	TGCGCCAGCAGTGAATCGGGACTACCTATATCCTACGAGCAGTACTTC
TRBD2	NA	16	TRBV5-1	TRBJ2-1	CASSLTAGGASNEQFF	TGCGCCAGCAGCTTGACGGCGGGAGGGGCATCCAATGAGCAGTTCTTC
TRBD2	many	14	TRBV25-1	TRBJ2-2	CASSESGGTGELFF	TGTGCCAGCAGTGAATCCGGGGGGACCGGGGAGCTGTTTTTT
TRBD1	once	15	TRBV28	TRBJ2-5	CASSLQGAGGETQYF	TGTGCCAGCAGTTTACAGGGGGCCGGGGGAGAGACCCAGTACTTC
NA	NA	15	TRBV5-1	TRBJ1-1	CASSLVVSGNTEAFF	TGCGCCAGCAGCTTGGTTGTGTCGGGGAACACTGAAGCTTTCTTT
TRBD1	NA	14	TRBV19	TRBJ1-2	CASSRDSTNYGYTF	TGTGCCAGTAGCCGGGACAGTACCAACTATGGCTACACCTTC
TRBD2	NA	17	TRBV5-1	TRBJ2-1	CASSERTSGWGINEQFF	TGCGCCAGCAGCGAGCGGACTAGCGGGTGGGGTATAAATGAGCAGTTCTTC
NA	NA	14	TRBV11-3	TRBJ2-1	CASSYGHIDNEQFF	TGTGCCAGCAGCTATGGACATATCGACAATGAGCAGTTCTTC
TRBD2	NA	17	TRBV2	TRBJ2-1	CASRASPGLAGGGEQFF	TGTGCCAGCAGGGCGAGCCCGGGACTAGCGGGAGGAGGGGAGCAGTTCTTC
NA	NA	13	TRBV27	TRBJ2-5	CASRPSGRYTQYF	TGTGCCAGCAGGCCGTCAGGAAGGTATACCCAGTACTTC
TRBD2	NA	17	TRBV7-6	TRBJ2-7	CASSSGLGSGSSSEQYF	TGTGCCAGCAGCTCCGGCCTGGGTAGCGGGAGTTCTAGCGAGCAGTACTTC
TRBD1	NA	16	TRBV29-1	TRBJ2-5	CSVEAWDRYLGETQYF	TGCAGCGTTGAAGCATGGGACAGGTATCTTGGGGAGACCCAGTACTTC
TRBD2	NA	13	TRBV7-8	TRBJ2-1	CASSLLLAGGKFF	TGTGCCAGCAGCTTGTTGCTAGCGGGAGGAAAGTTCTTC
TRBD1	NA	15	TRBV3-1/TRBV3-2	TRBJ1-5	CASSQGDREDQPQHF	TGTGCCAGCAGCCAAGGGGACAGGGAGGATCAGCCCCAGCATTTT
NA	once	18	TRBV7-8	TRBJ2-7	CASSHPPGYRASSYEQYF	TGTGCCAGCAGCCATCCGCCAGGTTACAGGGCGAGCTCCTACGAGCAGTACTTC
TRBD2	NA	13	TRBV18	TRBJ2-5	CASVSGSYGTQYF	TGTGCCAGCGTCAGCGGGAGTTACGGGACCCAGTACTTC
NA	NA	14	TRBV29-1	TRBJ2-5	CSVLPQGWGETQYF	TGCAGCGTTCTCCCGCAGGGGTGGGGAGAGACCCAGTACTTC
TRBD2	NA	16	TRBV6-5	TRBJ2-3	CASSSSGAGGPDTQYF	TGTGCCAGCAGTTCCTCTGGAGCGGGAGGGCCGGATACGCAGTATTTT
NA	NA	12	TRBV29-1	TRBJ2-5	CSVEVGGETQYF	TGCAGCGTTGAAGTCGGGGGTGAGACCCAGTACTTC
NA	NA	12	TRBV5-1	TRBJ2-3	CASSSLRDTQYF	TGCGCCAGCAGCTCGCTCAGGGATACGCAGTATTTT
NA	NA	15	TRBV7-6	TRBJ2-2	CASSLRGSNTGELFF	TGTGCCAGCAGCTTAAGGGGGTCGAACACCGGGGAGCTGTTTTTT
TRBD1	NA	14	TRBV9	TRBJ1-4	CASSETGQGEKLFF	TGTGCCAGCAGCGAGACAGGGCAGGGCGAAAAACTGTTTTTT
NA	NA	13	TRBV29-1	TRBJ2-2	CSVDSSNTGELFF	TGCAGCGTTGATAGTTCGAACACCGGGGAGCTGTTTTTT
NA	NA	16	TRBV5-1	TRBJ2-7	CASSLRGTPSPYEQYF	TGCGCCAGCAGCTTGAGAGGGACTCCGTCGCCCTACGAGCAGTACTTC
TRBD2	NA	15	TRBV10-2	TRBJ2-3	CASSEIGLGTDTQYF	TGCGCCAGCAGTGAAATTGGACTAGGCACAGATACGCAGTATTTT
TRBD1	NA	13	TRBV29-1	TRBJ1-2	CSVLRDRGDGYTF	TGCAGCGTTTTAAGGGACAGGGGTGATGGCTACACCTTC
TRBD1	NA	14	TRBV18	TRBJ1-2	CASSRAGTGDGYTF	TGTGCCAGCTCACGCGCCGGGACAGGGGATGGCTACACCTTC
NA	NA	11	TRBV7-9	TRBJ2-3	CASSSLYTQYF	TGTGCCAGCAGCTCCCTTTATACGCAGTATTTT
NA	NA	15	TRBV19	TRBJ1-2	CASSIVGAVNYGYTF	TGTGCCAGTAGTATAGTTGGGGCCGTTAACTATGGCTACACCTTC
NA	NA	13	TRBV6-5	TRBJ1-1	CASSYLSPPEAFF	TGTGCCAGCAGTTACCTTAGTCCTCCCGAAGCTTTCTTT
NA	NA	13	TRBV21-1	TRBJ1-4	CASSDRPNEKLFF	TGTGCCAGCAGCGACAGGCCAAATGAAAAACTGTTTTTT